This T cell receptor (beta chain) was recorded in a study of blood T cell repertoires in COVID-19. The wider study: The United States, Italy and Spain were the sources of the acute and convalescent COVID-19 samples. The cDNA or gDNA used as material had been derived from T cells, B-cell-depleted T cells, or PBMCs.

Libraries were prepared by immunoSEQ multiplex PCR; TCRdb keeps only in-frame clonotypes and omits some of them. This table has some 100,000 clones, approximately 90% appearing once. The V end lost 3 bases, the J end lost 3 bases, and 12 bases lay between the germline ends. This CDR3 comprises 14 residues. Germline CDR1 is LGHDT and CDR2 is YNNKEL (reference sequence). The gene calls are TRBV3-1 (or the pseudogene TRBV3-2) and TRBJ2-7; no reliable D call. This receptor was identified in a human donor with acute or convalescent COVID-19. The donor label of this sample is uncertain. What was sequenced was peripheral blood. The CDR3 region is CASSHVISSYEQYF. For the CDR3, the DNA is TGTGCCAGCAGCCACGTTATCTCTAGCTACGAGCAGTACTTC.